The sequence of this TCR beta chain was determined in a study of blood T cell repertoires in COVID-19. Sequencing was performed with immunoSEQ multiplex PCR; in TCRdb, only in-frame clones are kept and a portion is missing. This table holds about 180,000 clones, under 90% found once. Between the trimmed V and J ends, which lost 4 bases and 4 bases, there was a span of 7 bases. CDR1 and CDR2 (germline): SEHNR, FQNEAQ (reference sequence). The CDR3 loop spans 12 amino acids. The receptor was isolated from a human donor in a cohort sampled during active COVID-19. Material for sequencing was peripheral blood. The V gene is TRBV7-9, the J gene TRBJ1-1; D perhaps matches TRBD1 (6 bases). The CDR3 nucleotides are TGTGCCAGCAGCTCAGGGGTCACTGAAGCTTTCTTT. Encoded protein: CASSSGVTEAFF. The full variable domain, completed using reference TRBV7-9 and TRBJ1-1, is DTGVSQNPRHKITKRGQNVTFRCDPISEHNRLYWYRQTLGQGPEFLTYFQNEAQLEKSRLLSDRFSAERPKGSFSTLEIQRTEQGDSAMYLCASSSGVTEAFFGQGTRLTVV.